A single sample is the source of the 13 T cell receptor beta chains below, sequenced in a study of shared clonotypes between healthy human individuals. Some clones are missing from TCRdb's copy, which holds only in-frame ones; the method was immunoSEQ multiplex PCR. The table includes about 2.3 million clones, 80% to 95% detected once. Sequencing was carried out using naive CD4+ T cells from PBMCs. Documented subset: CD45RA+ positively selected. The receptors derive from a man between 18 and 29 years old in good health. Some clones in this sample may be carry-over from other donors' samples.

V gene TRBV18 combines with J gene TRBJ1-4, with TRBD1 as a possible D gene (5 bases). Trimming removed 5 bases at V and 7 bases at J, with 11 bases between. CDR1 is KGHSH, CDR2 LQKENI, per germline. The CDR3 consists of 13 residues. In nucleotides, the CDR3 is TGTGCCAGCTCAGCGGGGACGGGTGAAAAACTGTTTTTT. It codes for CASSAGTGEKLFF.

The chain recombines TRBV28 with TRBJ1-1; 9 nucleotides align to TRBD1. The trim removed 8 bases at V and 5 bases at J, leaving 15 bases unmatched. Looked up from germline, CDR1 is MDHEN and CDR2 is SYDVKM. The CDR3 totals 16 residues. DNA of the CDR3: TGTGCCAGCCGACCCTCGACAGGGGGATCGCGAACTGAAGCTTTCTTT. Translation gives CASRPSTGGSRTEAFF.

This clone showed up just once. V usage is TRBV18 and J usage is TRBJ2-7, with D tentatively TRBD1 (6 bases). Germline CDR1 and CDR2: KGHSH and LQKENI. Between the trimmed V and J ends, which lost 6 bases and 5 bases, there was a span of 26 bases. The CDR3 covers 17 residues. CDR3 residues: CASSPTLARTVVDEQYF. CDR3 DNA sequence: TGTGCCAGCTCCCCTACTTTGGCCAGGACAGTAGTCGACGAGCAGTACTTC.

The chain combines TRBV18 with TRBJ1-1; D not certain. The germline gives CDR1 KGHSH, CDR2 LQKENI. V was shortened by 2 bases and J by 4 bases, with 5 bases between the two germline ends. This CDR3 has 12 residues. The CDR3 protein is CASSPLPTEAFF. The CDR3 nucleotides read TGTGCCAGCTCACCATTACCCACTGAAGCTTTCTTT.

CDR3 coding DNA: TGTGCCAGCAGCCCGGACAGGGTCTATTACGAGCAGTACTTC. Its protein product is CASSPDRVYYEQYF. V gene TRBV7-8 combines with J gene TRBJ2-7, with 8 bases that match TRBD1. J was trimmed by 4 bases and V by 5 bases; bases with no gene match: 7. The CDR3 loop spans 14 amino acids. Looked up from germline, CDR1 is SGHVS and CDR2 is FQNEAQ.

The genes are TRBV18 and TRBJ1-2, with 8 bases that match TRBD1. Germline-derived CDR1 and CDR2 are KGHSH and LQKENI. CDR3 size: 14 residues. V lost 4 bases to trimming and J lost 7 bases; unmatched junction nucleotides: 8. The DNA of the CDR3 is TGTGCCAGCTCACTGACCGGGACAGGTCTTGGCTACACCTTC. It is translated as CASSLTGTGLGYTF.

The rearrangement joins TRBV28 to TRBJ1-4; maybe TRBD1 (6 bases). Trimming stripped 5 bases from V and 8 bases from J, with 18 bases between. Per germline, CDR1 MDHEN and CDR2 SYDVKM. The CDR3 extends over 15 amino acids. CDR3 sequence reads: CASSPLGGAYEKLFF. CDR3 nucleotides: TGTGCCAGCAGTCCCCTGGGGGGGGCATACGAAAAACTGTTTTTT.

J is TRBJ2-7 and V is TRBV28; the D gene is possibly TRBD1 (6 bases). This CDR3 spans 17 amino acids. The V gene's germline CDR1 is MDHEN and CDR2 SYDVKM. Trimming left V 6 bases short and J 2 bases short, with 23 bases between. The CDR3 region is CASRPPEGHSDTYEQYF. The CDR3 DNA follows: TGTGCCAGCAGACCCCCTGAGGGACACTCGGATACCTACGAGCAGTACTTC.

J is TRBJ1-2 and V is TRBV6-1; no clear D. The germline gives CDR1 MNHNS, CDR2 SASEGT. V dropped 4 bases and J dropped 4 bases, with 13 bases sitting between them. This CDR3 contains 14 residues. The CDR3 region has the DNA TGTGCCAGCAGTGTGGGCCCAACCGTCTATGGCTACACCTTC. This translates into CASSVGPTVYGYTF.

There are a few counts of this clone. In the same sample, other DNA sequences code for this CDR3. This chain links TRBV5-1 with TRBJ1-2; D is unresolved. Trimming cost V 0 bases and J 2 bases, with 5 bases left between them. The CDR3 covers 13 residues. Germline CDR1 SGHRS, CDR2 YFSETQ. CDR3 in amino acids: CASSLGQNYGYTF. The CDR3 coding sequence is TGCGCCAGCAGCTTGGGTCAGAACTATGGCTACACCTTC. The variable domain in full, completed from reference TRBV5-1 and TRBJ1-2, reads KAGVTQTPRYLIKTRGQQVTLSCSPISGHRSVSWYQQTPGQGLQFLFEYFSETQRNKGNFPGRFSGRQFSNSRSEMNVSTLELGDSALYLCASSLGQNYGYTFGSGTRLTVV.

The CDR3 protein is CASSFDSTYEQYF. The CDR3 DNA reads as TGCGCCAGCAGCTTTGACAGTACCTACGAGCAGTACTTC. J is TRBJ2-7 and V is TRBV5-1; a possible D gene is TRBD1 (5 bases). The germline V gene has CDR1 SGHRS and CDR2 YFSETQ. The CDR3 covers 13 residues. V lost 2 bases, J lost 2 bases, and 8 bases lay in between.

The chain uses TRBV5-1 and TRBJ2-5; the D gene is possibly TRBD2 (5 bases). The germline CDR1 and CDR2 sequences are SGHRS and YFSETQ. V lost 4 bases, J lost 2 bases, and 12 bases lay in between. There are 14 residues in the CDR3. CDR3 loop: CASSRRREQETQYF. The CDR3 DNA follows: TGCGCCAGCAGCCGCCGACGGGAACAAGAGACCCAGTACTTC.

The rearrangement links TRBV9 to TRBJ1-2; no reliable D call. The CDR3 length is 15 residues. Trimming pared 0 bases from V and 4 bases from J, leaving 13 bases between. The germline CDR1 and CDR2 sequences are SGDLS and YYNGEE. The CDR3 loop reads CASSVGGVYFYGYTF. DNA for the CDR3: TGTGCCAGCAGCGTAGGAGGCGTTTACTTCTATGGCTACACCTTC.